This TCR beta chain was sequenced in a study of T-cell reconstitution after alpha-beta-depleted transplantation in children. Unique molecular identifiers featured in how the TCRbeta library was prepared. TCRdb called the PCR reads again in MiXCR, with one record for every CDR3 protein. The data contain 490,000 or so distinct CDR3 sequences, under 15% of them singletons. Germline values: CDR1 MGHDK, CDR2 SYGVNS. V gave up 5 bases and J gave up 4 bases, with 19 bases separating them. The CDR3 consists of 16 residues. This clonotype was found many times. The material was PBMCs from the stem cell graft donor, obtained from the stem cell graft. The gene calls are TRBV25-1 and TRBJ2-3; D possibly matches TRBD1 or TRBD2 (5 bases each). This TCR came from a human donor who donated a stem cell graft to a child with combined immunodeficiency. CDR3 amino acids: CASSKSGTHVSDTQYF. The CDR3 DNA sequence: TGTGCCAGCAGTAAATCCGGGACCCACGTCTCAGATACGCAGTATTTT.